This TCR beta chain originates from a study of T-cell memory formation after mild COVID-19. MiXCR, run by TCRdb on the 5' RACE reads, gives a single entry per CDR3 protein. The sample shows 200,000 to 250,000 distinct CDR3 sequences, 15% of them seen only once. Study-wide points: Pre-infection memory contained some responding clones, which suggested that cross-reactive memory had joined. Day 15 to 85 contracting clones showed balanced CD4/CD8; later expanders leaned CD4+.

There are a few counts of this clonotype. As yet, its antigen is unknown. The CDR3 covers 13 residues. With 5 bases removed from V and 7 bases from J, the gap between germline ends came to 11 bases. The V call is TRBV12-3 or TRBV12-4, the J call TRBJ2-2; TRBD1 or TRBD2 may be the D gene (5 bases each). The sequenced sample was PBMCs or a T cell subset sorted from them (not recorded which). This sequence originates from an adult woman who had mild COVID-19 (a few samples of this study predate the infection). Cell type and time point are not known. The CDR3 loop is CASSRDLSGELFF. In nucleotides, the CDR3 is TGTGCCAGCAGTCGGGACCTGAGCGGGGAGCTGTTTTTT.